This TCR beta chain was found in a study of blood T cell repertoires in COVID-19. Study information: For recovered donors of Cohort 3, there were two negative PCRs, clearance, or symptom resolution.

There are 17 residues in the CDR3. Per the germline V gene, CDR1 is SGHRS and CDR2 is YFSETQ. The V and J ends lost 0 bases and 1 base, in that order; junction bases with no gene match: 7. Sequencing was performed with immunoSEQ multiplex PCR; in TCRdb, only in-frame clones are kept and a portion is missing. The sample lists 210,000 or so clones, approximately 87% occurring once. The specimen was PBMCs or T cells enriched from blood (not recorded which). The rearrangement uses TRBV5-1 and TRBJ2-7; 10 positions agree with TRBD1. The clonotype was recovered from a woman in her fifties or sixties in a cohort exposed to, infected with or recovered from COVID-19 (not recorded which). CDR3 bases: TGCGCCAGCAGCTTGGTCCCTACGGGACAGGGGTCCTACGAGCAGTACTTC. Protein product: CASSLVPTGQGSYEQYF.